This T cell receptor (beta chain) was sequenced during a study of tumor-infiltrating lymphocytes in primary liver carcinoma. Bulk tissue was left unsorted, and RNA and DNA were co-extracted from 20-30 mg of it. V lost 6 bases and J lost 4, with 15 bases in between. The germline gives CDR1 PRHDT, CDR2 FYEKMQ (reference sequence). There are 14 residues in the CDR3. Using a constant-region primer together with ProtoScript II reverse transcriptase, TCR beta cDNA was made from roughly 520 ng of total RNA. ARM-PCR, slightly modified, supplied the TCR beta libraries through three nested multiplex PCR rounds. It was with TRBV1-TRBV30 forward primers and a C-beta reverse primer that the first two PCR rounds were run, at 10 cycles each. Via MiXCR, TCRdb re-called the multiplex PCR reads, giving one row per CDR3 protein. The sample consists of tens of thousands of distinct CDR3 sequences, over 60% of them appearing once.

Details on this clonotype: Its target is unknown.

General observations from the study: The study found tumor-adjacent and tumor-blood pairs overlapped less than tumor region pairs. Only about 7.5-25% of top clones spanned all five tumor regions.

This clonotype was sampled from a man aged 40-49 years with primary liver carcinoma and hepatitis B virus infection. The sequenced material came from liver tumor tissue from sampling region 4. Subset defined: tumor region T4, right-lateral pole. The chain joins TRBV13 to TRBJ2-5; D gene uncertain. CDR3 loop: CASSLGRIRETQYF. The CDR3 DNA reads TGTGCCAGCAGTCTCGGACGGATTCGAGAGACCCAGTACTTC. Full variable domain (outside the CDR3, taken from reference TRBV13 and TRBJ2-5): AAGVIQSPRHLIKEKRETATLKCYPIPRHDTVYWYQQGPGQDPQFLISFYEKMQSDKGSIPDRFSAQQFSDYHSELNMSSLELGDSALYFCASSLGRIRETQYFGPGTRLLVL.